This TCR beta chain originates from a study of blood T cell repertoires in COVID-19 (dated by TCRdb to the early 2020s). With regard to the full study: Samples covering the acute and convalescent phases of COVID-19 were provided by collaborators in the United States, Italy and Spain. The prospective study material was composed of cDNA or gDNA derived from T cells, B-cell-depleted T cells, or PBMCs. Deeply sampled blood TCRbeta repertoires from subjects exposed to, actively infected with, or recovered from COVID-19 were included in the dataset. The repertoires were released in a freely available public database intended as a resource for research on the immune response to SARS-CoV-2. The samples were drawn from two sources: the first 160 participants of the ongoing ImmuneRACE study, and some 1,300 subjects contributed by 6 global collaborators. Nearly every sample came with metadata listing a de-identified subject ID, COVID-19 status, age in years and sex. Where HLA class I and class II types were available, the types were taken from metadata supplied by the sample provider, not from assay-based typing.

Each collaborating institution followed its own protocols to collect whole blood in K2EDTA tubes. For TCRbeta analysis, collaborators shipped samples in one of three forms: frozen whole blood, isolated PBMCs, or DNA extracted from either of those sample types. As to this clone: The antigen this receptor binds is unknown. It has no much larger one-base neighbor in the sample; base qualities were not kept.

Trimming takes 3 bases off V and 2 bases off J; junction bases not matched to a gene: 4. The CDR3, from cysteine to phenylalanine, totals 15 residues. The CDR3 DNA has 45 bases and is translated from base 1. From the germline V gene, CDR1 is MRHNA and CDR2 is SNTAGT. The immunoSEQ Assay, a bias-controlled multiplex PCR, was used to amplify TCRbeta CDR3 regions from genomic DNA. In the original analysis: The number of nucleated cells in each sample was estimated from the amplification of reference gene primers within the assay. To quantify the absolute abundance of each unique TCRbeta CDR3 rearrangement, sequence reads were collapsed and filtered. Productive Simpson clonality was computed per sample as the square root of Simpson's diversity index over productive rearrangements. TCRdb obtained this table from immuneACCESS and retained in-frame rearrangements with V and J assigned. These tables miss some clones; where compared with another copy, unresolved V genes account for less than half of the shortfall, and the remainder is unexplained. V and J calls and clone size come straight from that table; D and trimming were deduced from the DNA. In this sample the table shows about 230,000 clones, approximately 83% of which occur a single time. The ten largest clones represent roughly 7.4% of the sample.

Here is what the overall study found, with its caveats: How much clinical and demographic metadata was included differed by source and by participant, and the metadata was provided uncurated.

This TCR derives from a woman aged 50 to 60 with acute or convalescent COVID-19. The material sequenced was peripheral blood. The sequence is built from TRBV6-4 and TRBJ2-3, with 8 junctional bases fitting TRBD2. The DNA sequence is TGTGCCAGCAGTGAAGCCGGGGGGGACACAGATACGCAGTATTTT. Its protein product is CASSEAGGDTDTQYF.